This T cell receptor beta chain appears in the sequencing data of a study of Tregs in tolerant kidney transplant recipients. The study's findings and limits: Activated donor B cell expansion appeared to reveal the most relevant donor-specific TCRbeta repertoire.

This CDR3 has 15 amino acids. CDR1 ENHRY and CDR2 SYGVKD come from the germline V gene. After removal of 5 bases from V and 0 bases from J, the junction contained 5 bases not matched to a gene. Mixed chimerism was transient after nonmyeloablative marrow transplants from related graft donors. Concerning this clone itself: What it binds is not known. The missing CDR3 end, 3 residues past where the read stops, is filled in from the germline J gene.

Generated by immunoSEQ multiplex PCR, the TCRdb table keeps only in-frame clones and is missing some. This repertoire includes 30,000 to 40,000 clones. This clonotype was sampled from a human patient who received a combined kidney and bone marrow transplant. The graft donor may be the source of some T cells. The V call is TRBV10-3, the J call TRBJ2-3; 7 bases agree with TRBD2. Sequenced here: CD4+ T cells from blood (PBMCs), sampled 24 months after the transplant. The CDR3 protein is CAISSTSTSTDTQYF. The covered CDR3 bases are TGTGCCATCAGTTCGACTAGCACCAGCACAGATACG.